Ten or more counts support the clone carrying this T cell receptor (beta chain). This sample was taken from a study of regulatory T cells in long-lasting Graves disease. The germline V gene has CDR1 SGHKS and CDR2 YYEKEE (reference sequence). The CDR3 covers 16 residues. Trimming took off 0 bases at V and 2 bases at J, with 14 bases between the two ends. CDR3-region Arm-PCR and iRepertoire HTBI primers produced the TCR beta libraries. TCRdb ran MiXCR on the multiplex PCR reads and lists one entry per CDR3 protein. Of a few hundred thousand distinct CDR3 sequences listed, 23% are singletons. Documented time point: persistent/refractory GD, antithyroid drugs over 5 years with positive TRAb. Extracted PBMC RNA gave rise to the TCR library.

The gene calls are TRBV5-5 and TRBJ1-2; D is unclear. The TCR originated in a female donor with Graves disease. The sequences come from peripheral blood mononuclear cells (PBMCs), collected when the disease was refractory, from a patient treated with antithyroid drugs. The CDR3 sequence: CASSLEIRRENYGYTF. CDR3 DNA: TGTGCCAGCAGCTTGGAAATCCGGCGTGAAAACTATGGCTACACCTTC.